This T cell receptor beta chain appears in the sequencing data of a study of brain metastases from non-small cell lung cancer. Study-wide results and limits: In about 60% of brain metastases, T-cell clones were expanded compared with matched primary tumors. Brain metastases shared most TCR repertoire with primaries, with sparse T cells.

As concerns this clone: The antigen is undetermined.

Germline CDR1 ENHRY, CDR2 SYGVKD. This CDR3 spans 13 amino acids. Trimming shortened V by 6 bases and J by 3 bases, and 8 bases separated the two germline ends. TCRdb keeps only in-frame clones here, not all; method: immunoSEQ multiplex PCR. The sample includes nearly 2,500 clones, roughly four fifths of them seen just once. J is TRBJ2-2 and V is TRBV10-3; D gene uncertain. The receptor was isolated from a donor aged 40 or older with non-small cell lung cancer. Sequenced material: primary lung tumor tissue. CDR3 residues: CAISPGDTGELFF. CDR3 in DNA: TGTGCCATCAGCCCGGGCGACACCGGGGAGCTGTTTTTT.